A selection of T cell receptor beta chains follows, all from one sample in a study of T-cell reconstitution after alpha-beta-depleted transplantation in children. TCRdb re-called the PCR reads through MiXCR, storing one row per CDR3 protein. This table has a few hundred thousand distinct CDR3 sequences, around 25% appearing once. This specimen was PBMCs, mostly from graft donor cells, taken 180 days after TCRalphabeta/CD19-depleted stem cell transplant. The receptors were gathered from a male patient younger than 18 who had a stem cell transplant for acute lymphoblastic leukemia, so the T cells may come from the graft donor. The CDR3 runs from the conserved cysteine through the conserved F or W. The order of the fields is D gene, CDR3 length, J gene, clone size, V gene, CDR3 DNA, CDR3 protein. D genes are given only for firm matches. Clone size appears in some rows only: once, few, many, or a class for an expanded clone.

d_call: TRBD1; cdr3_length: 17; j_call: TRBJ1-1; clone_size: .; v_call: TRBV12-3/TRBV12-4; cdr3_nt: TGTGCCAGCAGTTTGGGGGGCACAGGGGCTCAGAACACTGAAGCTTTCTTT; cdr3_aa: CASSLGGTGAQNTEAFF
d_call: TRBD2; cdr3_length: 15; j_call: TRBJ2-1; clone_size: few; v_call: TRBV7-3; cdr3_nt: TGTGCCAGCAGCTCGGGAGCGGGATACAACAATGAGCAGTTCTTC; cdr3_aa: CASSSGAGYNNEQFF
d_call: TRBD2; cdr3_length: 16; j_call: TRBJ2-7; clone_size: few; v_call: TRBV6-5; cdr3_nt: TGTGCCAGCAGTTACTCGATGAGGCGGGAGGGCTACGAGCAGTACTTC; cdr3_aa: CASSYSMRREGYEQYF
d_call: .; cdr3_length: 14; j_call: TRBJ2-5; clone_size: .; v_call: TRBV6-1; cdr3_nt: TGTGCCAGCAGTGAATCCACAGGGAAGGAGACCCAGTACTTC; cdr3_aa: CASSESTGKETQYF
d_call: .; cdr3_length: 16; j_call: TRBJ2-1; clone_size: .; v_call: TRBV27; cdr3_nt: TGTGCCAGCAGTTTATCGACCGGGACCTCGTACAATGAGCAGTTCTTC; cdr3_aa: CASSLSTGTSYNEQFF
d_call: .; cdr3_length: 15; j_call: TRBJ2-1; clone_size: many; v_call: TRBV5-1; cdr3_nt: TGCGCCAGCAGCTTGGTCGGGGCCTCCTACAATGAGCAGTTCTTC; cdr3_aa: CASSLVGASYNEQFF
d_call: .; cdr3_length: 16; j_call: TRBJ1-2; clone_size: .; v_call: TRBV20-1; cdr3_nt: TGCAGTGCTAGAGATGCCAGGGGACCTATTAGCTATGGCTACACCTTC; cdr3_aa: CSARDARGPISYGYTF
d_call: TRBD1; cdr3_length: 15; j_call: TRBJ1-3; clone_size: many; v_call: TRBV7-3; cdr3_nt: TGTGCCAGCAGCGCGACAGGGAGCTCTGGAAACACCATATATTTT; cdr3_aa: CASSATGSSGNTIYF
d_call: .; cdr3_length: 11; j_call: TRBJ2-1; clone_size: .; v_call: TRBV19; cdr3_nt: TGTGCCAGTGGGGGGCCCAATGAGCAGTTCTTC; cdr3_aa: CASGGPNEQFF
d_call: .; cdr3_length: 15; j_call: TRBJ2-7; clone_size: few; v_call: TRBV10-1; cdr3_nt: TGCGCCAGCAGTGAGTACCCCGGAGGGGTCTACGAGCAGTACTTC; cdr3_aa: CASSEYPGGVYEQYF
d_call: .; cdr3_length: 20; j_call: TRBJ2-1; clone_size: few; v_call: TRBV5-1; cdr3_nt: TGCGCCAGCAGCCCCGACAGACGAATCCATCTAGCGTGGGCCTACAATGAGCAGTTCTTC; cdr3_aa: CASSPDRRIHLAWAYNEQFF
d_call: TRBD1; cdr3_length: 17; j_call: TRBJ2-7; clone_size: .; v_call: TRBV7-2; cdr3_nt: TGTGCCAGCAGCATCTTTCCAGGGGGCGCTCCTTTTTACGAGCAGTACTTC; cdr3_aa: CASSIFPGGAPFYEQYF
d_call: .; cdr3_length: 14; j_call: TRBJ2-7; clone_size: .; v_call: TRBV4-2; cdr3_nt: TGTGCCAGCAGCCAAGACGGCTACAGGAGCGAGCAGTACTTC; cdr3_aa: CASSQDGYRSEQYF
d_call: TRBD2; cdr3_length: 16; j_call: TRBJ2-4; clone_size: few; v_call: TRBV24-1; cdr3_nt: TGTGCCACCAGTGATTGGACTAGCGGGAGAGAAAACATTCAGTACTTC; cdr3_aa: CATSDWTSGRENIQYF
d_call: .; cdr3_length: 14; j_call: TRBJ2-7; clone_size: .; v_call: TRBV5-6; cdr3_nt: TGTGCCAGCACCTCGGGACTTACAGCCTACGAGCAGTACTTC; cdr3_aa: CASTSGLTAYEQYF
d_call: .; cdr3_length: 14; j_call: TRBJ1-6; clone_size: .; v_call: TRBV10-3; cdr3_nt: TGTGCCATCAAAACAGGAGAATATAATTCACCCCTCCACTTT; cdr3_aa: CAIKTGEYNSPLHF
d_call: .; cdr3_length: 14; j_call: TRBJ1-4; clone_size: few; v_call: TRBV12-3/TRBV12-4; cdr3_nt: TGTGCCAGCAGTATCCGGGCTGGGTTTGAAAAACTGTTTTTT; cdr3_aa: CASSIRAGFEKLFF
d_call: TRBD2; cdr3_length: 18; j_call: TRBJ2-7; clone_size: few; v_call: TRBV7-2; cdr3_nt: TGTGCCAGCAGCTTAGCAGTATCACTACTAGCGGGAGACTACGAGCAGTACTTC; cdr3_aa: CASSLAVSLLAGDYEQYF
d_call: .; cdr3_length: 15; j_call: TRBJ2-3; clone_size: few; v_call: TRBV5-8; cdr3_nt: TGTGCCAGCAGCTTGGAGAGGGGGGCAACAGATACGCAGTATTTT; cdr3_aa: CASSLERGATDTQYF
d_call: TRBD2; cdr3_length: 14; j_call: TRBJ2-7; clone_size: few; v_call: TRBV12-3/TRBV12-4; cdr3_nt: TGTGCCAGCAGTTCGACTAGCGGGAAGTACGAGCAGTACTTC; cdr3_aa: CASSSTSGKYEQYF
d_call: TRBD2; cdr3_length: 18; j_call: TRBJ2-1; clone_size: .; v_call: TRBV2; cdr3_nt: TGTGCCTTCTGTTTATATTCATCCGGGAGGGCCTCCTACAATGAGCAGTTCTTC; cdr3_aa: CAFCLYSSGRASYNEQFF
d_call: .; cdr3_length: 16; j_call: TRBJ2-6; clone_size: .; v_call: TRBV7-3; cdr3_nt: TGTGCCAGCAGCTCCCATTTCGACTCTGGGGCCAACGTCCTGACTTTC; cdr3_aa: CASSSHFDSGANVLTF
d_call: .; cdr3_length: 18; j_call: TRBJ1-2; clone_size: .; v_call: TRBV5-6; cdr3_nt: TGTGCCAGCAGCTTGGGATTCTACAGGGATTGGGGGAACTATGGCTACACCTTC; cdr3_aa: CASSLGFYRDWGNYGYTF
d_call: TRBD2; cdr3_length: 16; j_call: TRBJ2-1; clone_size: few; v_call: TRBV15; cdr3_nt: TGTGCCACCAGCAGCACTAGCGGGAGCTCCTACAATGAGCAGTTCTTC; cdr3_aa: CATSSTSGSSYNEQFF
d_call: TRBD2; cdr3_length: 20; j_call: TRBJ2-1; clone_size: few; v_call: TRBV6-2/TRBV6-3; cdr3_nt: TGTGCCAGCATACAATCTCCGGGGGGGGCTAGCGGGAGGCCCTACAATGAGCAGTTCTTC; cdr3_aa: CASIQSPGGASGRPYNEQFF
d_call: .; cdr3_length: 16; j_call: TRBJ2-7; clone_size: .; v_call: TRBV4-1; cdr3_nt: TGCGCCAGCAGCCAAGATTGGGGGGGGGCAAACTACGAGCAGTACTTC; cdr3_aa: CASSQDWGGANYEQYF
d_call: TRBD1; cdr3_length: 13; j_call: TRBJ1-1; clone_size: few; v_call: TRBV2; cdr3_nt: TGTGCCAGCAGGACCGGGACAGGGCCCGAAGCTTTCTTT; cdr3_aa: CASRTGTGPEAFF
d_call: .; cdr3_length: 13; j_call: TRBJ2-2; clone_size: .; v_call: TRBV25-1; cdr3_nt: TGTGCCAGCAGTGAATTGGGGGCCGGGGAGCTGTTTTTT; cdr3_aa: CASSELGAGELFF